This T cell receptor beta chain was obtained from a study of shared clonotypes between healthy human individuals. As for the study in general: Those who served as donors were a couple of women and three men between the ages of 18 and 49.

This clone came up once. Here immunoSEQ multiplex PCR was the method, and the copy in TCRdb shows in-frame clones only, minus some. The repertoire includes about 480,000 clones, approximately 85% of them detected once, and approximately 13% sits in the top ten. Germline V lookup: CDR1 SGHDN, CDR2 FVKESK. V was pared by 1 base and J by 7 bases, with 7 bases between. The CDR3 consists of 13 residues. Donors were healthy HIV-negative adults without recent acute infections or vaccinations. Each donor was a Caucasian adult residing in Nashville, Tennessee. Unsorted samples relied on tens of millions of PBMCs, which served as the source of genomic DNA.

The sample taken for sequencing was PBMCs. This clonotype originated in a middle-aged woman in good health. Some clones in this sample may be carry-over from other donors' samples. The rearrangement links TRBV14 to TRBJ1-4; possibly TRBD1 for D (5 bases). CDR3 sequence reads: CASSQVRGEKLFF. The CDR3 DNA sequence: TGTGCCAGCAGCCAAGTGAGGGGTGAAAAACTGTTTTTT. Looking up the rest from reference TRBV14 and TRBJ1-4 gives the full variable domain: EAGVTQFPSHSVIEKGQTVTLRCDPISGHDNLYWYRRVMGKEIKFLLHFVKESKQDESGMPNNRFLAERTGGTYSTLKVQPAELEDSGVYFCASSQVRGEKLFFGSGTQLSVL.